The T cell receptor (beta chain) under discussion was sequenced for a study of long-term antiretroviral therapy in people with HIV. On this clone itself: No antigen is known for it.

CDR3 length equals 17 residues. Germline loops: CDR1 MGHRA, CDR2 YSYEKL. Trimming pared 0 bases from V and 2 bases from J, leaving 16 bases between. This was the immunoSEQ v3.0 assay at survey level. Sequencing set out to capture roughly 40,000-50,000 T-cell genomes per sample. Assay: immunoSEQ multiplex PCR; the TCRdb copy retains only in-frame clones and omits some. The sample carries roughly 25,000 clones, roughly three quarters recorded once. Study-wide results and limits: Versus controls, repertoires in people with HIV had narrower CDR3 length ranges. The study found that diversity rose after ART but stayed below transplant donor controls.

There was at least one pre-ART PBMC sample for each donor, plus at least two post-ART PBMC samples. The gene calls are TRBV4-1 and TRBJ1-1; TRBD1 is a possible D gene (6 bases). The source of this sequence is a woman in her 40s with HIV. The input for sequencing was unsorted PBMCs, taken 0.5 years after starting antiretroviral therapy. DNA for the CDR3: TGCGCCAGCAGCCAAGACAGGGGAACAGGACCTAACACTGAAGCTTTCTTT. It translates to CASSQDRGTGPNTEAFF.